These 3 T cell receptor beta chains originate from one sample sequenced in a study of blood T cell repertoires in COVID-19. Sequencing used immunoSEQ multiplex PCR; TCRdb keeps in-frame clones, though not all of them. The sample has about 210,000 clones; around 81% are singletons. Material: PBMCs or T cells enriched from blood (not recorded which). The receptors derive from a woman aged 45-65 years with acute COVID-19.

This clone has a handful of counts. The chain combines TRBV7-2 with TRBJ1-1; D unclear. The CDR3 sequence is 12 residues long. Germline CDR1 and CDR2: SGHTA and FQGNSA. V gave up 1 base and J gave up 7 bases, with 7 bases separating them. The chain's CDR3 is CASSLDFGEAFF. The CDR3 DNA sequence: TGTGCCAGCAGCTTAGATTTCGGTGAAGCTTTCTTT.

Worth noting for this clone: A junction end diverges from the germline sequence, so it may reflect a read error. This chain uses TRBV7-2 with TRBJ2-6, with a weak D call TRBD2 (5 bases). The CDR3 totals 12 residues. Germline assignment: CDR1 SGHTA and CDR2 FQGNSA. Written as DNA, the CDR3 is TGTGCCAGCAGCCCACTTACCGGGATCCCAGCTTTC. The encoded protein is CASSPLTGIPAF. The variable domain in full, completed from reference TRBV7-2 and TRBJ2-6, reads GAGVSQSPSNKVTEKGKDVELRCDPISGHTALYWYRQSLGQGLEFLIYFQGNSAPDKSGLPSDRFSAERTGGSVSTLTIQRTQQEDSAVYLCASSPLTGIPAFGAGSRLTVL.

The V call is TRBV4-1, the J call TRBJ2-3, with a possible D match to TRBD1 (6 bases). The CDR3 runs to 15 residues. The V end was cut by 5 bases, the J end by 6 bases, with 18 bases between. In germline, CDR1 is MGHRA, CDR2 YSYEKL. The CDR3 DNA follows: TGCGCCAGCAGCGCCCGGGACACAGTATTGGATACGCAGTATTTT. Its translation: CASSARDTVLDTQYF.